This TCR beta chain was retrieved from a study of T cells after yellow fever vaccination. TCRdb redid the calling of the 5' RACE reads with MiXCR, one entry per CDR3 protein. The sample gives just under 600,000 distinct CDR3 sequences, less than 15% of which show up once; 11% to 15% is in the top ten. The CDR3 contains 15 residues. Trimming left V 2 bases short and J 3 bases short, with 10 bases between. Germline CDR1 and CDR2: LGHNA and YSLEER. This clonotype was found a few times. This TCR derives from a man in his thirties or forties who received the YFV17D yellow fever vaccine. V is TRBV4-3 and J is TRBJ2-2; D is possibly TRBD2 (6 bases). Sample: PBMCs, taken on the day of the yellow fever booster vaccination. The CDR3 region is CASSQLPGDTGELFF. CDR3 nucleotides: TGCGCCAGCAGCCAATTACCGGGAGACACCGGGGAGCTGTTTTTT.